Below, one TCR beta chain is given with its context. Its matching antigen is unknown. The data belong to a study of T cell responses to AZD1222 COVID-19 vaccine. Regarding the study as a whole: Among the donors, most were white British and more were female, and clonal diversity was possibly underestimated.

Generated by immunoSEQ multiplex PCR, the TCRdb table keeps only in-frame clones and is missing some. The repertoire holds approximately 80,000 clones, with 88% as singletons. Germline V gene data show CDR1 as KGHDR and CDR2 as SFDVKD. Trimming removed 5 bases at V and 2 bases at J, with 8 bases between. CDR3 size: 13 residues. The specimen comprised peripheral blood, sampled on day 0 of MenACWY control vaccination. The chain recombines TRBV24-1 with TRBJ1-2; tentative D call: TRBD1 (6 bases). This clonotype originated in an adult in good health. The CDR3 sequence is CATSAGANYGYTF. The CDR3 DNA follows: TGTGCCACCAGTGCGGGGGCGAACTATGGCTACACCTTC.